What follows are 20 T cell receptor beta chains derived from one specimen sequenced in a study of graft-versus-host responses after intestinal transplantation. No antigen has been identified for these receptors. Sequencing was performed with immunoSEQ multiplex PCR; in TCRdb, only in-frame clones are kept and a portion is missing. The table has 41,000 or so clones, 95% seen once. The sequences come from unstimulated CD8+ T cells sorted from spleen or lymph node cells, collected before transplant. These receptor sequences come from a human donor who was the organ donor for an intestinal transplant.

The V call is TRBV19, the J call TRBJ2-5; 10 positions match TRBD1. Germline trimming cut 6 bases from V and 2 bases from J; bases unmatched to any gene: 6. Germline V CDR1 and CDR2: LNHDA, SQIVND (reference sequence). CDR3 length: 15 residues. The CDR3 DNA is TGTGCCAGTAGGGGATGGGACAGGGGACAAGAGACCCAGTACTTC. This sequence encodes CASRGWDRGQETQYF.

The CDR3 spells CASSLGGVGYTF. As DNA, the CDR3 is TGTGCCAGCAGCTTAGGTGGGGTTGGCTACACCTTC. This chain connects TRBV7-2 to TRBJ1-2; D is ambiguous. Germline V gene sequence: CDR1 SGHTA, CDR2 FQGNSA. CDR3 length equals 12 residues. The ends were cut back, 1 base at V and 7 bases at J, with 7 bases in the middle. The whole variable domain, filled in from reference TRBV7-2 and TRBJ1-2, reads GAGVSQSPSNKVTEKGKDVELRCDPISGHTALYWYRQSLGQGLEFLIYFQGNSAPDKSGLPSDRFSAERTGGSVSTLTIQRTQQEDSAVYLCASSLGGVGYTFGSGTRLTVV.

The rearrangement uses TRBV6-1 and TRBJ2-7; 11 positions match TRBD1. Germline CDR1 and CDR2: MNHNS and SASEGT. The V segment lost 3 bases and the J segment 6 bases; nucleotides outside the gene matches: 4. CDR3 length: 14 amino acids. The CDR3 DNA follows: TGTGCCAGCAGTGAGATGGGACAGGGGGTCGAGCAGTACTTC. Translated: CASSEMGQGVEQYF.

The chain couples TRBV6-6 to TRBJ1-3; TRBD1 matches 7 bases. This CDR3 comprises 14 residues. Germline loops: CDR1 MNHNY, CDR2 SVGAGI (reference sequence). The V and J ends lost 5 bases and 0 bases, in that order; junction bases with no gene match: 1. For the CDR3, the DNA is TGTGCCAGCAGTACAGGGGACTCTGGAAACACCATATATTTT. Its translation: CASSTGDSGNTIYF.

The chain combines TRBV27 with TRBJ2-7; weak D call: TRBD1 (5 bases). V lost 2 bases, J lost 0 bases, and 14 bases lay in between. CDR3 length: 16 amino acids. Germline lookup yields CDR1 MNHEY and CDR2 SMNVEV (reference sequence). The CDR3 here is CASSLLAGLHSYEQYF. For the CDR3, the DNA is TGTGCCAGCAGTTTACTCGCAGGGCTACACTCCTACGAGCAGTACTTC.

The CDR3 coding sequence is TGTGCCAGTGAGGGTCCCATGAACACTGAAGCTTTCTTT. Its translation is CASEGPMNTEAFF. The chain combines TRBV19 with TRBJ1-1; D gene unclear. V was trimmed by 8 bases and J by 0 bases, leaving 10 bases between them. Germline V gene sequence: CDR1 LNHDA, CDR2 SQIVND (reference sequence). This CDR3 has 13 amino acids.

This clone was observed once. One end of the junction fails to match germline, which may point to a read error. CDR3 protein: CATSGGMSDTQYF. CDR3 in DNA: TGCGCCACCAGCGGGGGGATGTCAGATACGCAGTATTTT. V is TRBV5-1 and J is TRBJ2-3; 9 nucleotides agree with TRBD2. The CDR3 sequence is 13 residues long. Germline V lookup: CDR1 SGHRS, CDR2 YFSETQ. Complete variable domain (other parts from reference TRBV5-1 and TRBJ2-3): KAGVTQTPRYLIKTRGQQVTLSCSPISGHRSVSWYQQTPGQGLQFLFEYFSETQRNKGNFPGRFSGRQFSNSRSEMNVSTLELGDSALYLCATSGGMSDTQYFGPGTRLTVL.

This clone was detected only once. V is TRBV7-4 and J is TRBJ2-3; D is possibly TRBD2 (5 bases). CDR3 length: 16 residues. Looked up from germline, CDR1 is SGHVT and CDR2 is SQSDAQ. The ends were cut back, 3 bases at V and 7 bases at J, with 20 bases in the middle. The CDR3 reads CASSLLERGAGYTQYF. DNA of the CDR3: TGTGCCAGCAGCTTGCTAGAACGGGGAGCCGGGTATACGCAGTATTTT.

The rearrangement links TRBV10-3 to TRBJ2-1; TRBD2 matches 11 bases. Germline V gene lookup returns CDR1 ENHRY and CDR2 SYGVKD. J was trimmed by 5 bases and V by 2 bases; bases with no gene match: 5. This CDR3 is built from 16 residues. This CDR3 reads CAISELTSGVNNEQFF. CDR3 DNA sequence: TGTGCCATCAGTGAGCTGACTAGCGGGGTTAACAATGAGCAGTTCTTC.

This chain joins TRBV19 and TRBJ2-1; 8 bases line up with TRBD2. Losses at the gene ends were 5 bases for V and 2 bases for J; bases not matched to a gene: 2. Per the germline V gene, CDR1 is LNHDA and CDR2 is SQIVND (reference sequence). This CDR3 is built from 14 residues. CDR3 loop: CASSQLAAYNEQFF. CDR3 sequence (DNA): TGTGCCAGTAGTCAACTAGCGGCCTACAATGAGCAGTTCTTC.

The gene calls are TRBV4-1 and TRBJ2-7; maybe TRBD1 (5 bases). There are 15 residues in the CDR3. V lost 1 base to trimming and J lost 3 bases, with 13 bases between them. Germline CDR1 and CDR2: MGHRA and YSYEKL. CDR3 region: CASSQGQGLFYEQYF. The CDR3 DNA sequence: TGCGCCAGCAGCCAAGGCCAGGGCCTATTCTACGAGCAGTACTTC.

The J gene is TRBJ2-7, the V gene TRBV20-1, with D hard to call. The CDR3 contains 11 residues. CDR1 is DFQATT and CDR2 is SNEGSKA in the germline V gene (reference sequence). Trimming removed 5 bases from V and 8 bases from J, with 13 bases in between. CDR3 amino acids: CSAFRPLQQYF. The CDR3, as DNA: TGCAGTGCTTTCCGACCGCTACAGCAGTACTTC.

The chain recombines TRBV27 with TRBJ1-5; D possibly corresponds to TRBD1 (6 bases). Germline V lookup: CDR1 MNHEY, CDR2 SMNVEV (reference sequence). This CDR3 is 14 amino acids long. The V gene lost 6 bases and the J gene lost 7 bases, with 16 bases spanning the gap. Here the CDR3 reads CASSLGGGEQPQHF. The CDR3 DNA reads as TGTGCCAGCAGCCTAGGGGGGGGAGAACAGCCCCAGCATTTT.

DNA for the CDR3: TGTGCCTGGAGCCTAATACCCACGTCCGAGCAGTACTTC. It codes for CAWSLIPTSEQYF. The chain employs TRBV30 and TRBJ2-7; no clear D. Germline V lookup: CDR1 GTSNPN, CDR2 SVGIG (reference sequence). The ends were cut back, 3 bases at V and 6 bases at J, with 15 bases in the middle. The CDR3 is 13 amino acids.

The genes are TRBV11-2 and TRBJ2-7; no firm D call. Per germline, CDR1 SGHAT and CDR2 FQNNGV. The CDR3 totals 14 residues. Deletions cut 1 base from V and 5 bases from J, with 12 bases between. In DNA form, the CDR3 reads TGTGCCAGCAGCTTAGGCCCCTATTGGCACGAGCAGTACTTC. Its protein product is CASSLGPYWHEQYF.

The chain carries TRBV9 and TRBJ2-3, with D possibly being TRBD2 (6 bases). The germline CDR1 and CDR2 sequences are SGDLS and YYNGEE. CDR3 size: 15 residues. Trimming shortened V by 2 bases and J by 1 base, and 11 bases separated the two germline ends. CDR3 sequence: CASSVEGTRTDTQYF. DNA for the CDR3: TGTGCCAGCAGCGTGGAGGGGACCCGCACAGATACGCAGTATTTT.

The chain joins TRBV19 to TRBJ1-1; no reliable D call. CDR3 length: 13 residues. Germline CDR1 is LNHDA and CDR2 is SQIVND (reference sequence). Trimming took off 1 base at V and 4 bases at J, with 7 bases between the two ends. The CDR3 is CASSIGTTTEAFF. Written as DNA, the CDR3 is TGTGCCAGTAGTATAGGGACGACCACTGAAGCTTTCTTT.

This chain uses TRBV2 with TRBJ2-1, with 8 bases identical to TRBD2. Germline values: CDR1 SNHLY, CDR2 FYNNEI. The CDR3 runs 16 residues. After removal of 8 bases from V and 2 bases from J, the junction contained 11 bases not matched to a gene. CDR3 in amino acids: CASQPVAGHPYNEQFF. CDR3 nucleotides: TGTGCCAGCCAACCAGTAGCGGGGCATCCCTACAATGAGCAGTTCTTC. The complete variable domain, with remaining parts taken from reference TRBV2 and TRBJ2-1, reads EPEVTQTPSHQVTQMGQEVILRCVPISNHLYFYWYRQILGQKVEFLVSFYNNEISEKSEIFDDQFSVERPDGSNFTLKIRSTKLEDSAMYFCASQPVAGHPYNEQFFGPGTRLTVL.

V and J are TRBV4-1 and TRBJ2-5; TRBD2 matches 16 bases. Germline CDR1 and CDR2: MGHRA and YSYEKL. The junction had 1 base not matched to a gene; V was cut back by 4 bases and J by 5 bases. CDR3 length: 15 amino acids. CDR3 nucleotides: TGCGCCAGCAGCCCGGGACTAGCGGGGGGGGAGACCCAGTACTTC. This encodes CASSPGLAGGETQYF.

CDR3 amino acids: CASSLAGTEAFF. CDR3 nucleotides: TGTGCCAGCAGTTTAGCAGGCACTGAAGCTTTCTTT. The chain uses TRBV27 and TRBJ1-1; D is ambiguous. This CDR3 is built from 12 residues. Germline lookup yields CDR1 MNHEY and CDR2 SMNVEV (reference sequence). V shed 2 bases and J shed 4 bases, with 5 bases lying between them.